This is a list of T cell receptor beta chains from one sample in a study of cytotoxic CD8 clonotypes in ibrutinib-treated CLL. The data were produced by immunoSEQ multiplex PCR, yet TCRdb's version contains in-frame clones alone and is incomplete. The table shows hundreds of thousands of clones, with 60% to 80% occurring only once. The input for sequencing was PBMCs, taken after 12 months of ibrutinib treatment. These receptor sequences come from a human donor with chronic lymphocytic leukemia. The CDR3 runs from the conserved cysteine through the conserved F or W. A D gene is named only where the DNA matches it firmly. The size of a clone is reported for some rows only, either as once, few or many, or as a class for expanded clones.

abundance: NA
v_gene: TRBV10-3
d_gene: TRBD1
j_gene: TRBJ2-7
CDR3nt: TGTGCCATCAGCCCCGCACAGGGGGCGGCCAACGAGCAGTACTTC
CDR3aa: CAISPAQGAANEQYF

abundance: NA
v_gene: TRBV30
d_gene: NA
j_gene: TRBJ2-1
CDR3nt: TGTGCCTGGAGTGTACCCCTCCCCGGATTCTCCTACAATGAGCAGTTCTTC
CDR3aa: CAWSVPLPGFSYNEQFF

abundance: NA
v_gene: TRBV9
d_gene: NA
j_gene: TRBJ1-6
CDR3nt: TGTGCCAGCAGCGTAAAACAGGTCGGTTCACCCCTCCACTTT
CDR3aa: CASSVKQVGSPLHF

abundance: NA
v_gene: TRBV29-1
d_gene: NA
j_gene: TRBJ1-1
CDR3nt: TGCAGCGTTGTGCGGGGGAACACTGAAGCTTTCTTT
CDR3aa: CSVVRGNTEAFF

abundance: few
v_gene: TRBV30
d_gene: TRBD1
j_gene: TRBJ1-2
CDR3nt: TGTGCCTGGAGTTTCCGGGACAGGGACTATGGCTACACCTTC
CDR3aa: CAWSFRDRDYGYTF

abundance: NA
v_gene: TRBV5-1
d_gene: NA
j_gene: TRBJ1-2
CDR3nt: TGCGCCAGCAGCTTGGCCATAACTCAGTTTGGCTACACCTTC
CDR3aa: CASSLAITQFGYTF

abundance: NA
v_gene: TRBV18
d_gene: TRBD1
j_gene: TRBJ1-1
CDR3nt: TGTGCCAGCTCACATAGACAGGGGGCGCGTCAGACTGAAGCTTTCTTT
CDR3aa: CASSHRQGARQTEAFF

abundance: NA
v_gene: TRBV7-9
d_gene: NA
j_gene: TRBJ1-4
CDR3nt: TGTGCCAGCAGCTTAATCGGCGAAAAACTGTTTTTT
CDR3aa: CASSLIGEKLFF

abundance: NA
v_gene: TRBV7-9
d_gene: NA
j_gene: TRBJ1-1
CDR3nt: TGTGCCAGCAGCTTAGGAGGTAACAGGGATCGGGAAGCTTTCTTT
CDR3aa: CASSLGGNRDREAFF

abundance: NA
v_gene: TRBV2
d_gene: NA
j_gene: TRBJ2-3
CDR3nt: TGTGCCAGCATTAGTTATGGATTTTTCACCACAGATACGCAGTATTTT
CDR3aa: CASISYGFFTTDTQYF

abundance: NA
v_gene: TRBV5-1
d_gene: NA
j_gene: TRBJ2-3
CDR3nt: TGCGCCAGCAGCTTGGTAGGGGGACCATCTAGCACAGATACGCAGTATTTT
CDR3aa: CASSLVGGPSSTDTQYF

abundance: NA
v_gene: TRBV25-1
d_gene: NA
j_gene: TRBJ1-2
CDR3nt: TGTGCCAGCAGTGAATACCTGACAGGCGCTAAAACCTTC
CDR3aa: CASSEYLTGAKTF

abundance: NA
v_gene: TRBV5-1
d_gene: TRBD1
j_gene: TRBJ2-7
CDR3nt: TGCGCCAGCAGCGGGGACAGTTTAAGAGAGCAGTACTTC
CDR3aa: CASSGDSLREQYF

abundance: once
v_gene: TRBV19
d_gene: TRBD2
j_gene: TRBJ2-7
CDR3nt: TGTGCCAGTAGTTCATGGACTAGCGGGAGTGGCCACGAGCAGTACTTC
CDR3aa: CASSSWTSGSGHEQYF

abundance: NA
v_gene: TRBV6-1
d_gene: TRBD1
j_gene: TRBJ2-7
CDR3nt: TGTGCCAGCAGTAACAGACAGGGCTACCACGAGCAGTACTTC
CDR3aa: CASSNRQGYHEQYF

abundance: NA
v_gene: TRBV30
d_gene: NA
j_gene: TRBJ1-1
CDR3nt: TGTGCCTGGAGTGTAGGTCAGGCGATTTCTGAAGCTTTCTTT
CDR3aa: CAWSVGQAISEAFF

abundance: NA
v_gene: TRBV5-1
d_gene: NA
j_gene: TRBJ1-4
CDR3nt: TGCGCCAGCAGCGGGAGGGGATCTAATGAAAAACTGTTTTTT
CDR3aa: CASSGRGSNEKLFF

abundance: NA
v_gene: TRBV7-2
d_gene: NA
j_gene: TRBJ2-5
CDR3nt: TGTGCCAGCAGCTTAGGGCTAGCGGAGACCCAGTACTTC
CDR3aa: CASSLGLAETQYF

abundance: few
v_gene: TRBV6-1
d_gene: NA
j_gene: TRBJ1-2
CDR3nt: TGTGCCAGCAGCCTCTTCTGGGGAGATGGCTACACCTTC
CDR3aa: CASSLFWGDGYTF

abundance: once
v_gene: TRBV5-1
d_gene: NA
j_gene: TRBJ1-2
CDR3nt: TGCGCCAGCAGCAAGGGACTCAACCCGGGGGATGGCTACACCTTC
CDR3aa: CASSKGLNPGDGYTF

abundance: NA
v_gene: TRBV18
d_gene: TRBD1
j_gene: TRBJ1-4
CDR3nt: TGTGCCAGCTCACCACAGGGGGCAGGTGAAAAACTGTTTTTT
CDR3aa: CASSPQGAGEKLFF